This T cell receptor (beta chain) was found in a study of monozygotic twins with inflammatory bowel disease. Total RNA, at 3,000 to 4,000 ng, went into every TCR library. Each CDR3 protein gets one entry in TCRdb, which reprocessed the 5' RACE reads and gives no DNA. The listing contains over 90,000 distinct CDR3 sequences. This CDR3 spans 15 amino acids. From germline, CDR1 is SGHTA and CDR2 FQGNSA. The rearrangement uses TRBV7-2 and TRBJ2-3; the D call from TCRdb, TRBD2, cannot be confirmed without DNA. The specimen was blood. The origin of this receptor is a human donor with ulcerative colitis or Crohn's disease, or a healthy co-twin of an affected twin (not recorded which). The CDR3 protein is CASSLQMVAADTQYF.